The 7 T cell receptor beta chains listed next were all sequenced from one sample in a study of somatic mutations in cytotoxic T cells in rheumatoid arthritis. Sequencing was performed with immunoSEQ multiplex PCR; in TCRdb, only in-frame clones are kept and a portion is missing. The table includes about 30,000 clones, roughly four fifths detected once. The specimen sequenced was CD8+ T cells sorted from blood. These receptors originate from an adult with rheumatoid arthritis.

The chain joins TRBV21-1 to TRBJ2-7; the table's TRBD2 call for D was not verified on the DNA. TRBV21-1 is recorded as a pseudogene. The CDR3 covers 14 residues. This CDR3 reads CASSTRAEPHEQYF. The DNA for the CDR3 is TGTGCCAGCAGCACGAGGGCCGAACCCCACGAGCAGTACTTC.

CDR3 amino acids: CASRLTGGESDTEAFF. The CDR3 nucleotides are TGCGCCAGCAGACTCACAGGGGGAGAGTCGGACACTGAAGCTTTCTTT. The V and J genes are TRBV5-1 and TRBJ1-1; TRBD1 matches 8 bases. The CDR3 extends over 16 amino acids. J gave up 3 bases and V 5 bases, and 12 bases lay outside the gene matches. Germline CDR1 is SGHRS and CDR2 is YFSETQ.

The CDR3 spells CASSIRTRAGDTQYF. Here the CDR3 DNA reads TGTGCCAGTAGTATAAGGACTAGGGCTGGAGATACGCAGTATTTT. The V and J genes are TRBV19 and TRBJ2-3; 7 bases agree with TRBD2. This CDR3 comprises 15 residues. CDR1 and CDR2 from the germline V gene are LNHDA and SQIVND (reference sequence). V shed 2 bases and J 5 bases; nucleotides not matched to a gene: 7.

The genes are TRBV4-1 and TRBJ1-1; D is perhaps TRBD1 (5 bases). V dropped 0 bases and J dropped 3 bases, with 11 bases sitting between them. Germline loops: CDR1 MGHRA, CDR2 YSYEKL. This CDR3 is 15 amino acids long. CDR3 nucleotides: TGCGCCAGCAGCCAAGAAGGGGCAGCTTACACTGAAGCTTTCTTT. It encodes CASSQEGAAYTEAFF.

The chain carries TRBV29-1 and TRBJ2-1; 14 positions match TRBD2. The germline CDR1 and CDR2 sequences are SQVTM and ANQGSEA. The CDR3 has 14 amino acids. The V and J ends lost 6 bases and 6 bases, in that order; junction bases with no gene match: 4. CDR3 sequence (DNA): TGCAGCGTCGCCGGGACTAGCGGGAGCAATGAGCAGTTCTTC. Residues: CSVAGTSGSNEQFF.

This chain joins TRBV6-1 and TRBJ2-3; TRBD1 matches at 9 bases. There are 15 residues in the CDR3. J was trimmed by 4 bases and V by 3 bases; bases with no gene match: 5. CDR1 is MNHNS, CDR2 SASEGT, per germline. The CDR3 sequence is CASSDARTGADTQYF. In DNA form, the CDR3 reads TGTGCCAGCAGTGACGCCAGGACAGGGGCAGATACGCAGTATTTT.

The chain links TRBV5-1 to TRBJ2-3; 7 positions agree with TRBD1. The V gene end was trimmed by 0 bases and the J gene end by 2 bases; junction bases not matched to a gene: 3. The length of the CDR3 is 15 residues. From germline, CDR1 is SGHRS and CDR2 YFSETQ. The CDR3 nucleotides are TGCGCCAGCAGCTTGGAGGGACAGCACACAGATACGCAGTATTTT. Translation gives CASSLEGQHTDTQYF.